The 28 T cell receptor beta chains in this list originate from one sample, sequenced in a study of blood T cells in healthy people across ages. Then a second PCR, running roughly 7 to 11 cycles, was carried out with a sample-barcoded 5' primer and a J-beta primer mix. A single record per CDR3 protein comes from TCRdb applying MiXCR to the 5' RACE reads. Here the sample spans around 690,000 distinct CDR3 sequences, 58% being singletons. Sequencing was performed on blood. The receptors here all came from a man between 60 and 75 years old in good health.

This clonotype was detected once. In DNA form, the CDR3 reads TGTGCCAGCAGTGACCTTGGGGGCAACACAGATACGCAGTATTTT. Amino acids: CASSDLGGNTDTQYF. The chain recombines TRBV6-5 with TRBJ2-3; a possible D gene is TRBD1 (6 bases). The germline CDR1 and CDR2 sequences are MNHEY and SVGAGI. The germline V and J ends were trimmed by 5 bases and 2 bases, with 14 bases remaining between them. The CDR3 totals 15 residues.

The gene calls are TRBV4-1 and TRBJ2-5, with 10 bases aligning to TRBD2. J gave up 5 bases and V 1 base, and 16 bases lay outside the gene matches. Germline values: CDR1 MGHRA, CDR2 YSYEKL. The CDR3 runs 19 residues. The CDR3 bases are TGCGCCAGCAGCCAAGGTGGATTCATTCAGCGGGGGGGCCGGGAGACCCAGTACTTC. Translation gives CASSQGGFIQRGGRETQYF.

The CDR3 DNA reads as TGTGCCAGCAGTCCGCGAATCGACAGGGGCTATGAGCAGTTCTTC. This translates into CASSPRIDRGYEQFF. The chain joins TRBV28 to TRBJ2-1; TRBD1 agrees at 8 bases. Germline V CDR1 and CDR2: MDHEN, SYDVKM. The CDR3 spans 15 residues. The V and J ends lost 5 bases and 8 bases, in that order; junction bases with no gene match: 11.

This chain connects TRBV5-5 to TRBJ2-1, with D uncertain. The germline CDR1 and CDR2 sequences are SGHKS and YYEKEE (reference sequence). Trimming pared 0 bases from V and 6 bases from J, leaving 25 bases between. The CDR3 runs to 19 residues. The CDR3 here is CASSLALGREPLLRNEQFF. CDR3 sequence (DNA): TGTGCCAGCAGCTTGGCCTTGGGAAGGGAACCGCTACTACGCAATGAGCAGTTCTTC.

V is TRBV15 and J is TRBJ2-5, with D perhaps TRBD1 (6 bases). The J call is in doubt because the DNA end fits TRBJ2-4 better. Per germline, CDR1 LNHNV and CDR2 YYDKDF (reference sequence). The CDR3 has 16 amino acids. This CDR3 is CATSRVNDRAKNIQYF. The CDR3 DNA sequence: TGTGCCACCAGCAGGGTGAACGACAGGGCCAAAAACATTCAGTACTTC.

The V gene is TRBV20-1, the J gene TRBJ2-2; D is possibly TRBD1 or TRBD2 (6 bases each). The ends were cut back, 0 bases at V and 5 bases at J, with 16 bases in the middle. This CDR3 is built from 16 residues. CDR1 DFQATT and CDR2 SNEGSKA come from the germline V gene (reference sequence). The chain's CDR3 is CSARDPGGRVTGELFF. DNA of the CDR3: TGCAGTGCTAGAGATCCCGGGGGCCGAGTTACCGGGGAGCTGTTTTTT.

The table lists this clonotype with a few counts. V is TRBV20-1 and J is TRBJ2-5, with no clear D. The CDR3 covers 10 residues. V was shortened by 6 bases and J by 3 bases, with 5 bases between the two germline ends. CDR1 and CDR2 from the germline V gene are DFQATT and SNEGSKA (reference sequence). The CDR3 loop reads CSANKETQYF. The CDR3 coding sequence is TGCAGTGCCAACAAAGAGACCCAGTACTTC.

The chain couples TRBV20-1 to TRBJ2-1; 11 bases fit TRBD1. The CDR3 totals 14 residues. Germline V gene sequence: CDR1 DFQATT, CDR2 SNEGSKA (reference sequence). The ends lost 5 bases at V and 7 bases at J; junction bases unmatched: 7. The CDR3 DNA follows: TGCAGTGCTGAGGGGGGGACAGGGGGTAATGAGCAGTTCTTC. Amino acids: CSAEGGTGGNEQFF.

The rearrangement links TRBV18 to TRBJ2-7, with D hard to call. Trimming cost V 1 base and J 3 bases, with 7 bases left between them. The CDR3 contains 13 residues. The germline V gene encodes CDR1 KGHSH and CDR2 LQKENI. This CDR3 is CASSPRDNYEQYF. In DNA, the CDR3 is TGTGCCAGCTCACCACGGGATAACTACGAGCAGTACTTC.

The V call is TRBV4-1, the J call TRBJ2-3; 7 bases are a match to TRBD2. V lost 1 base to trimming and J lost 5 bases; unmatched junction nucleotides: 3. Looked up from germline, CDR1 is MGHRA and CDR2 is YSYEKL. The CDR3 contains 14 residues. CDR3 sequence reads: CASSQGLARDTQYF. Written as DNA, the CDR3 is TGCGCCAGCAGCCAAGGACTAGCCAGAGATACGCAGTATTTT.

To note about this clonotype: One end of the junction fails to match germline, which may point to a read error. This chain joins TRBV10-3 and TRBJ2-7; 9 bases are a match to TRBD2. The germline V gene encodes CDR1 ENHRY and CDR2 SYGVKD. CDR3 length: 16 residues. The CDR3: CAIGDASGVSYNEQYF. CDR3 coding DNA: TGTGCCATCGGTGACGCTAGCGGGGTCTCCTACAATGAGCAGTACTTC.

This sequence joins TRBV29-1 and TRBJ1-1; D uncertain. Trimming shortened V by 6 bases and J by 4 bases, and 12 bases separated the two germline ends. This CDR3 comprises 12 residues. Germline V lookup: CDR1 SQVTM, CDR2 ANQGSEA. This chain's CDR3 is CSVAHTGTEAFF. CDR3 DNA sequence: TGCAGCGTAGCTCACACTGGCACTGAAGCTTTCTTT.

This clonotype has only a few counts. Because the CDR3's place on the DNA is in doubt, the DNA is left out and the CDR3 is given as listed by TCRdb. This chain links TRBV7-2 with TRBJ2-1; the table's TRBD1 call for D was not verified on the DNA. Germline loops: CDR1 SGHTA, CDR2 FQGNSA. Inclusive of both ends, the CDR3 amounts to 12 amino acids. CDR3 region: CASSSSAPGQFF.

This chain links TRBV13 with TRBJ2-7; 7 bases fit TRBD2. The ends lost 4 bases at V and 6 bases at J; junction bases unmatched: 6. Germline lookup yields CDR1 PRHDT and CDR2 FYEKMQ (reference sequence). CDR3 size: 13 residues. Here the CDR3 DNA reads TGTGCCAGCAGCTCTCGGGGGGAGGGCGAGCAGTACTTC. It codes for CASSSRGEGEQYF.

This clonotype has just a few counts. The V and J genes are TRBV6-6 and TRBJ2-7, with D maybe TRBD1 (5 bases). The CDR3 runs to 13 residues. Germline CDR1 reads MNHNY; CDR2 reads SVGAGI (reference sequence). Trimming removed 4 bases at V and 6 bases at J, with 13 bases between. CDR3 region: CASSSQDLTEQYF. The DNA of the CDR3 is TGTGCCAGCAGTTCACAGGACCTGACCGAGCAGTACTTC.

The chain links TRBV20-1 to TRBJ1-4; D is unresolved. The V end lost 5 bases, the J end lost 8 bases, and 15 bases lay between the germline ends. The CDR3 runs to 13 residues. CDR1 and CDR2 from the germline V gene are DFQATT and SNEGSKA (reference sequence). The CDR3 sequence: CSAPGGVGEKLFF. CDR3 DNA sequence: TGCAGTGCTCCGGGCGGGGTTGGGGAAAAACTGTTTTTT.

V and J are TRBV6-1 and TRBJ1-6; possible D gene TRBD1, 6 bases. Germline CDR1 is MNHNS and CDR2 is SASEGT. CDR3 length equals 15 residues. V gave up 3 bases and J gave up 12 bases, with 18 bases separating them. CDR3 amino acids: CASSERTARYGPLHF. CDR3 DNA: TGTGCCAGCAGTGAGCGGACAGCCCGGTATGGACCCCTCCACTTT.

The CDR3 nucleotides read TGCAGTGCTAGGGAGGGCGGGCAGAGCACAGATACGCAGTATTTT. As protein: CSAREGGQSTDTQYF. The genes are TRBV20-1 and TRBJ2-3, with TRBD2 as a possible D gene (6 bases). Per the germline V gene, CDR1 is DFQATT and CDR2 is SNEGSKA (reference sequence). The CDR3 totals 15 residues. V lost 3 bases and J 0 bases, leaving 13 bases between the germline ends.

This chain joins TRBV10-3 and TRBJ2-3, with 7 bases fitting TRBD1. CDR1 is ENHRY and CDR2 is SYGVKD in the germline V gene. This CDR3 comprises 11 residues. J gave up 6 bases and V 6 bases, and 0 bases lay outside the gene matches. CDR3 nucleotide sequence: TGTGCCATCAGGGACAGGGATACGCAGTATTTT. This encodes CAIRDRDTQYF.

A single count supports this clonotype. The V gene is TRBV3-1, the J gene TRBJ2-1; D is unclear. The CDR3 runs to 11 residues. Germline V gives CDR1 LGHDT, CDR2 YNNKEL (reference sequence). The ends were cut back, 1 base at V and 10 bases at J, with 5 bases in the middle. In DNA, the CDR3 is TGTGCCAGCAGCCAAGGGGCAGAGCAGTTCTTC. Translation gives CASSQGAEQFF.

The gene calls are TRBV12-3 or TRBV12-4 and TRBJ2-7; D possibly uses TRBD1 or TRBD2 (6 bases each). V was clipped by 3 bases and J by 4 bases, with 13 bases between them. This CDR3 comprises 14 residues. The DNA for the CDR3 is TGTGCCAGCAGTTTGGGGGGCCCGGGTTACGAGCAGTACTTC. The encoded protein is CASSLGGPGYEQYF.

In its sample, this clonotype was seen many times. This chain joins TRBV7-2 and TRBJ1-2; unclear D gene. CDR1 and CDR2 from the germline V gene are SGHTA and FQGNSA. V lost 2 bases and J lost 4, with 11 bases in between. The CDR3 consists of 14 residues. This CDR3 reads CASSLQDGFYGYTF. The CDR3 coding sequence is TGTGCCAGCAGCTTACAGGACGGCTTCTATGGCTACACCTTC.

The chain joins TRBV20-1 to TRBJ1-1; D call uncertain. The V and J ends lost 0 bases and 5 bases respectively, with 10 bases between them. The CDR3 is 13 residues long. The germline CDR1 and CDR2 sequences are DFQATT and SNEGSKA (reference sequence). Here the CDR3 reads CSAREALDTEAFF. CDR3 DNA: TGCAGTGCTAGAGAGGCACTGGATACTGAAGCTTTCTTT.

A single count supports this clonotype. The chain joins TRBV6-5 to TRBJ2-4; 7 nucleotides line up with TRBD2. The DNA end is a closer match to TRBJ2-7, so the J assignment may be wrong. There are 14 residues in the CDR3. Looked up from germline, CDR1 is MNHEY and CDR2 is SVGAGI. The CDR3 DNA reads as TGTGCCAGCCGACGGGGGGTGGCCTCCTACGAGCAGTACTTC. This translates into CASRRGVASYEQYF.

The V call is TRBV5-1, the J call TRBJ2-5; D ambiguous. Trimming took 0 bases from V and 3 from J, leaving 9 bases between them. The germline V gene encodes CDR1 SGHRS and CDR2 YFSETQ. The CDR3 has 14 amino acids. CDR3 region: CASSLVFGKETQYF. CDR3 sequence (DNA): TGCGCCAGCAGCTTGGTATTCGGAAAAGAGACCCAGTACTTC. Filled out from reference TRBV5-1 and TRBJ2-5, the complete variable domain reads KAGVTQTPRYLIKTRGQQVTLSCSPISGHRSVSWYQQTPGQGLQFLFEYFSETQRNKGNFPGRFSGRQFSNSRSEMNVSTLELGDSALYLCASSLVFGKETQYFGPGTRLLVL.

The gene calls are TRBV18 and TRBJ1-6, with no clear D. The germline V gene has CDR1 KGHSH and CDR2 LQKENI. V lost 4 bases and J 3 bases, leaving 10 bases between the germline ends. CDR3 size: 15 residues. For the CDR3, the DNA is TGTGCCAGCTCACTTGAGATGAACTATAATTCACCCCTCCACTTT. Its protein product is CASSLEMNYNSPLHF.

The V call is TRBV24-1, the J call TRBJ2-3; D call uncertain. This CDR3 is 14 amino acids long. Germline-derived CDR1 and CDR2 are KGHDR and SFDVKD. V was clipped by 4 bases and J by 2 bases, with 9 bases between them. Here the CDR3 DNA reads TGTGCCACCAGTGACGTGGGGAACACAGATACGCAGTATTTT. This encodes CATSDVGNTDTQYF.

In this sample, this clonotype turned up a few times. V gene TRBV10-3 combines with J gene TRBJ2-5; the D gene is possibly TRBD1 (7 bases). The V and J ends lost 0 bases and 1 base respectively, with 12 bases between them. Per germline, CDR1 ENHRY and CDR2 SYGVKD. The CDR3 extends over 16 amino acids. The DNA for the CDR3 is TGTGCCATCAGTGAGTCCAGGGGGAGGCTCCAAGAGACCCAGTACTTC. This codes for CAISESRGRLQETQYF.